These 30 T cell receptor delta chains were sequenced from one sample in a study of γδ T cells in repeated Plasmodium falciparum infection. Vgamma9/Vdelta2+ and Vdelta2-negative gammadelta T cells were flow-sorted from PBMC for bulk sequencing. TCRdb re-called the multiplex PCR reads via CATT. This sample has under 50,000 delta-chain clones, with over 1.5% found just once. Sequencing was done on a sample of gamma-delta T cells from blood. The receptors were sampled from a pool of human donors (malaria-infected and uninfected, not separated).

The sample holds many counts of this clone. One end of the junction is discordant with germline, which a read error may explain. The sample holds other DNA sequences that translate to the same CDR3. This chain joins TRDV1 and TRDJ1; tentative D call: TRDD3 (6 bases). TCRdb is silent on the J gene; assignment here came from matching the DNA to germline. In germline, CDR1 is TSWWSYY, CDR2 QGS. The length of the CDR3 is 21 residues. For the CDR3, the DNA is TGTGCTCTTGGGGAATCTTTTCCCAACCGGTGGCTGGGGAGATACACAGATAAACTCATCTTT. This encodes CALGESFPNRWLGRYTDKLIF.

This clone has just a few counts. The protein TCRdb gives is from a much larger clone and does not agree with this DNA's translation at residue 21, likely a read error; the protein shown here comes from the DNA. The CDR3: CALGEPPLFWPCAGGYSYTDELIF. CDR3 coding DNA: TGTGCTCTTGGGGAACCACCGTTATTCTGGCCCTGTGCTGGGGGATACTCATACACCGATGAACTCATCTTT. This chain joins TRDV1 and TRDJ1; 11 bases fit TRDD3. The CDR3 extends over 24 amino acids. In germline, CDR1 is TSWWSYY, CDR2 QGS.

This clone came up a few times. The protein TCRdb lists belongs to a much larger clone and differs from this DNA's translation at residue 13, which points to a read error; the protein shown is made from the DNA. The CDR3 region has the DNA TGTGCCTTTACCTTCCCTTGGGGGATACCCACCGATGAACTCATCTTT. Translation gives CAFTFPWGIPTDELIF. The rearrangement joins TRDV3 to TRDJ1, with 10 bases identical to TRDD3. The CDR3 is made up of 16 amino acids. Per germline, CDR1 TVYSNPD and CDR2 GDNSRS (reference sequence).

The chain couples TRDV1 to TRDJ1; TRDD3 matches at 7 bases. The J gene comes from matching the DNA to germline here; TCRdb lacks it. Germline V gives CDR1 TSWWSYY, CDR2 QGS. With V trimmed by 1 base and J by 1 base, 9 bases remained unmatched. The CDR3 totals 17 residues. CDR3 protein: CALGEPRAGGFTDKLIF. The DNA for the CDR3 is TGTGCTCTTGGGGAACCTAGGGCTGGGGGTTTCACCGATAAACTCATCTTT.

This clone was recorded many times. The rearrangement joins TRDV1 to TRDJ1; 12 bases are a match to TRDD3. The V and J ends lost 4 bases and 1 base, in that order; junction bases with no gene match: 25. CDR3 length equals 23 residues. Germline CDR1 TSWWSYY, CDR2 QGS. CDR3 nucleotide sequence: TGTGCTCTTGGGGCCCCAACGGGTCCCCCGAGGTACTGGGGGATACACAGCACCGATAAACTCATCTTT. Translation: CALGAPTGPPRYWGIHSTDKLIF.

This clone has only a few counts. This likely came from a read error, as a far larger clone is one base away. The chain joins TRDV1 to TRDJ1; D could derive from TRDD2 or TRDD3 (5 bases each). TCRdb is silent on the J gene; assignment here came from matching the DNA to germline. The CDR3 is made up of 16 amino acids. Germline loops: CDR1 TSWWSYY, CDR2 QGS. CDR3 sequence (DNA): TGTGCCCTTGGGGAACTCTCCTTCTTCTACACCGATAAACTCATCTTT. Its protein is CALGELSFFYTDKLIF.

In regard to this clone: The TCRdb record carries a much larger clone's protein, which differs from this DNA's translation at residue 15; a read error is the likely cause, and the protein listed here is the DNA translation. J is TRDJ1 and V is TRDV1; 10 bases are a match to TRDD3. Here the J gene came from matching the DNA to germline, since TCRdb omits it. Germline assignment: CDR1 TSWWSYY and CDR2 QGS. This CDR3 is built from 19 residues. The CDR3 here is CALGERPPIWGICTNKLIF. CDR3 nucleotides: TGTGCTCTTGGGGAAAGGCCCCCTATCTGGGGGATATGCACCAATAAACTCATCTTT.

On this clone: The protein TCRdb lists belongs to a much larger clone and differs from this DNA's translation at residue 3, which points to a read error; the protein shown is made from the DNA. The rearrangement uses TRDV2 and TRDJ3; 9 nucleotides line up with TRDD3. No J gene is reported in TCRdb; it was inferred here by comparing the DNA with germline. The CDR3 length is 19 residues. Germline CDR1 GEAIGNYY, CDR2 EKD. The CDR3 protein is CARDTAGGSSSWDTRQMFF. The CDR3 DNA reads as TGTGCCCGTGACACCGCTGGGGGATCCAGCTCCTGGGACACCCGACAGATGTTTTTC.

This clone has just a few counts. The protein held in TCRdb is that of a much larger clone and does not match this DNA's translation at residue 16, likely because of a read error; the protein shown is translated from the DNA. The chain employs TRDV1 and TRDJ1; TRDD2 aligns across 7 bases. The J gene was not available in TCRdb and was assigned here by matching the DNA to germline segments. The CDR3 sequence is 21 residues long. CDR1 TSWWSYY and CDR2 QGS come from the germline V gene. The V segment lost 3 bases and the J segment 3 bases; nucleotides outside the gene matches: 25. CDR3 DNA: TGTGCTCTTGGGGACCCCATTCCTACTGCGAGGGGGTCCTGGGACGCCGATAAACTCATCTTT. Its protein product is CALGDPIPTARGSWDADKLIF.

This clone has just a few counts. The TCRdb protein comes from a much larger clone and disagrees with this DNA's translation at residue 20, likely due to a read error; the protein given here is derived from the DNA. V and J are TRDV1 and TRDJ1, with 9 positions matching TRDD2. TCRdb records no J gene; here it was assigned by comparing the DNA to germline. The V segment lost 1 base and the J segment 7 bases; nucleotides outside the gene matches: 34. Germline CDR1 TSWWSYY, CDR2 QGS. CDR3 size: 24 residues. CDR3 sequence: CALGEQDLPTLWDATGDNTVKLIF. Here the CDR3 DNA reads TGTGCTCTTGGGGAACAGGACCTTCCTACGCTCTGGGATGCTACTGGGGACAACACAGTTAAACTCATCTTT.

This clone was found many times. This rearrangement joins TRDV2 to TRDJ1; D not resolved. From germline, CDR1 is GEAIGNYY and CDR2 EKD. The V and J ends lost 1 base and 1 base respectively, with 18 bases between them. CDR3 length: 17 amino acids. The CDR3 here is CACDTAYRRPATDKLIF. The DNA of the CDR3 is TGTGCCTGTGACACGGCGTATCGAAGGCCTGCCACCGATAAACTCATCTTT.

In the case of this clone: The protein in TCRdb stems from a much larger clone and differs at residue 12 from this DNA's translation, likely a read error; here the protein is translated from the DNA. The genes are TRDV2 and TRDJ1; 12 bases are shared with TRDD3. Assignment of the J gene here rests on matching the DNA to germline, because TCRdb gives none. CDR1 GEAIGNYY and CDR2 EKD come from the germline V gene. With 0 bases clipped from V and 3 bases from J, the junction kept 22 bases outside the gene matches. There are 22 residues in the CDR3. The CDR3 is CACDTVRTGGYPNVRPPDKLIF. The CDR3 coding sequence is TGTGCCTGTGACACCGTCAGAACTGGGGGATACCCCAATGTAAGACCCCCCGATAAACTCATCTTT.

Concerning this clone: A single base separates this from a much larger clone, so it may be a read error. Other DNA sequences from this sample encode an identical CDR3 as well. The gene calls are TRDV2 and TRDJ1; 8 nucleotides agree with TRDD3. The J segment lost 0 bases and the V segment lost 3 bases, leaving 5 bases of the junction unmatched. Germline CDR1 reads GEAIGNYY; CDR2 reads EKD. The CDR3 is made up of 15 amino acids. The CDR3 loop is CACDSLGENTDKLIF. The DNA for the CDR3 is TGTGCCTGTGACTCCCTGGGGGAAAACACCGATAAACTCATCTTT.

A few counts support this clone. TCRdb assigns this DNA the protein of a much larger clone, which departs from its translation at residue 14; this likely reflects a read error, and the protein shown comes from translating the DNA. The chain employs TRDV1 and TRDJ1; 9 nucleotides match TRDD3. Germline matching of the DNA provided the J gene here, since TCRdb leaves it blank. This CDR3 is 23 amino acids long. After removal of 5 bases from V and 0 bases from J, the junction contained 28 bases not matched to a gene. Germline values: CDR1 TSWWSYY, CDR2 QGS. This CDR3 reads CALGNILGLGYWGTEAYTDKLIF. In DNA, the CDR3 is TGTGCTCTTGGGAACATTCTCGGGCTCGGGTACTGGGGGACAGAGGCGTACACCGATAAACTCATCTTT.

This clone was counted at least ten times. This chain connects TRDV1 to TRDJ1, with D unresolved. CDR1 is TSWWSYY, CDR2 QGS, per germline. The CDR3 has 14 residues. V dropped 5 bases and J dropped 6 bases, with 16 bases sitting between them. The CDR3 DNA reads TGTGCTCTTGGGTTTCTCAACGTTCGGTATAAACTCATCTTT. This encodes CALGFLNVRYKLIF.

There are a few counts of this clone. This likely traces to a read error, being one base from a far larger clone. In the same sample, other DNA sequences code for this CDR3. The CDR3 here is CALGEFFLAYWGPIGTDKLIF. In DNA form, the CDR3 reads TGTGCTCTTGGGGAGTTTTTCCTAGCCTACTGGGGCCCCATAGGGACCGATAAACTCATCTTT. The chain has TRDV1 and TRDJ1; D might be TRDD3 (7 bases). The J gene was not available in TCRdb and was assigned here by matching the DNA to germline segments. The CDR3 runs to 21 residues. Germline CDR1 is TSWWSYY and CDR2 is QGS. V was clipped by 3 bases and J by 2 bases, with 31 bases between them.

In its sample, this clone was seen many times. Within the sample, other DNA sequences also encode this same CDR3. The rearrangement links TRDV1 to TRDJ1; TRDD3 agrees at 9 bases. Germline lookup yields CDR1 TSWWSYY and CDR2 QGS. V trimming: 1 base; J trimming: 4 bases; junction bases outside the gene matches: 13. This CDR3 spans 18 amino acids. As DNA, the CDR3 is TGTGCTCTTGGGGAACGGTTCAAGGGGGATACTGTAGTCGATAAACTCATCTTT. As protein: CALGERFKGDTVVDKLIF.

A few counts support this clone. The amino acid sequence in TCRdb belongs to a much larger clone and departs from this DNA's translation at residue 10, likely a sequencing read error; the sequence shown is translated from the DNA. The CDR3 nucleotides are TGTGCCTGTGACACCGGGATCTGGGGGATGCGCGGGTACACCGATAAACTCATCTTT. Translated, it gives CACDTGIWGMRGYTDKLIF. The V call is TRDV2, the J call TRDJ1; TRDD3 matches at 9 bases. The J gene, absent from TCRdb, was called here by matching the DNA to germline. The CDR3 runs to 19 residues. Germline CDR1 is GEAIGNYY and CDR2 is EKD. V was pared by 0 bases and J by 0 bases, with 13 bases of the junction left unmatched.

This clone came up a few times. TCRdb assigns this DNA the protein of a much larger clone, which departs from its translation at residue 5; this likely reflects a read error, and the protein shown comes from translating the DNA. The J gene is TRDJ1, the V gene TRDV1, with a tentative D call TRDD3 (5 bases). The CDR3 totals 25 residues. V was pared by 4 bases and J by 3 bases, with 45 bases between. Germline V gene sequence: CDR1 TSWWSYY, CDR2 QGS. This chain's CDR3 is CALGGLDKLNQRRVFHWGAPDKLIF. CDR3 nucleotides: TGTGCTCTTGGGGGACTGGATAAGCTTAACCAACGCCGTGTCTTTCATTGGGGTGCGCCCGATAAACTCATCTTT.

A few counts support this clone. TCRdb's listed protein matches a much larger clone and diverges from this DNA's translation at residue 5, likely through a read error; the protein shown comes from the DNA. The CDR3 DNA is TGTGCTCTTGGGGGACTAGAACTGGGGGATTTATACACCGATAAACTCATCTTT. Protein product: CALGGLELGDLYTDKLIF. V gene TRDV1 combines with J gene TRDJ1, with 10 bases fitting TRDD3. TCRdb is silent on the J gene; assignment here came from matching the DNA to germline. The CDR3 extends over 18 amino acids. CDR1 and CDR2 from the germline V gene are TSWWSYY and QGS. V shed 4 bases, J shed 0 bases, and the junction held 11 bases outside the gene matches.

This clone has just a few counts. The protein given by TCRdb reflects a much larger clone and differs at residue 20 from this DNA's translation, likely from a read error; the protein shown is the DNA's translation. For the V gene the call is TRDV2; the J gene has no call; the tabulated D call, TRDD3, remains unverified against the DNA. In germline, CDR1 is GEAIGNYY, CDR2 EKD. This CDR3 contains 21 residues. The CDR3 region has the DNA TGTGCCTGTGTGAGGTTACCGGAACACAAGGGGGATACGGGGTACACCGATAAACTCACCTTT. Translating gives CACVRLPEHKGDTGYTDKLTF.

The sample holds a few counts of this clone. The TCRdb record carries a much larger clone's protein, which differs from this DNA's translation at residue 10; a read error is the likely cause, and the protein listed here is the DNA translation. This chain links TRDV1 with TRDJ1; a weak D match, TRDD3 (6 bases). Because TCRdb records no J gene, it was assigned here through a match of the DNA to germline. Germline assignment: CDR1 TSWWSYY and CDR2 QGS. The length of the CDR3 is 18 residues. V was cut by 0 bases and J by 3 bases, with 20 bases left in between. CDR3 bases: TGTGCTCTTGGGGAACTAACGGGTTCAAGATACGGAGCCGATAAACTCATCTTT. It translates to CALGELTGSRYGADKLIF.

To note about this clone: The protein recorded in TCRdb matches a much larger clone and deviates from this DNA's translation at residue 12, suggesting a read error; the protein here is obtained by translating the DNA. The genes are TRDV1 and TRDJ2, with D maybe TRDD3 (6 bases). TCRdb carries no J gene annotation; the J gene was assigned here by matching the DNA with germline. The CDR3 is 17 residues long. Germline CDR1 and CDR2: TSWWSYY and QGS. The V gene lost 2 bases and the J gene lost 2 bases, with 15 bases spanning the gap. The CDR3 sequence: CALGEFDWGSLTAQLFF. The CDR3 DNA reads TGTGCTCTTGGGGAATTTGATTGGGGGTCCTTGACAGCACAACTCTTCTTT.

This clone appeared a few times. TCRdb records a much larger clone's protein for this DNA, with a difference at residue 18 that likely arises from a read error; the protein given is the translation of the DNA. There is no J gene call, but TRDV1 is given as the V gene; the table's D gene call, TRDD3, was not cross checked with the DNA. There are 19 residues in the CDR3. Germline CDR1 and CDR2: TSWWSYY and QGS. The CDR3: CALGELPVYGFRNTDKLTF. The DNA for the CDR3 is TGTGCTCTTGGGGAACTGCCGGTCTACGGTTTCCGGAACACCGATAAACTCACCTTT.

This clone was counted only a few times. A read error is likely here: a far larger clone is one base away. Other DNA sequences in the sample encode the same CDR3. The chain links TRDV3 to TRDJ1, with TRDD3 matching over 10 bases. The CDR3 has 20 residues. Trimming cost V 3 bases and J 1 base; bases outside gene matches: 23. From germline, CDR1 is TVYSNPD and CDR2 GDNSRS (reference sequence). The CDR3 DNA is TGTGCCTTGCTGTCTGGGGGATATTACCTCCAAGCTTGGGTCACCGATAAACTCATCTTT. This translates into CALLSGGYYLQAWVTDKLIF.

In the case of this clone: A far larger clone is one base from this, pointing to a likely read error. Other DNA sequences within the sample encode an identical CDR3. V gene TRDV1 was called; the J gene was not; the table gives TRDD3 as D, unverified against the DNA. Germline V CDR1 and CDR2: TSWWSYY, QGS. CDR3 size: 19 residues. DNA of the CDR3: TGTGCTCTTGGAGTGTGCACTAGGGCTGGTCGGGGAATGTCCGATAAGCTCATCTTT. Translation gives CALGVCTRAGRGMSDKLIF.

This clone was detected a few times. A read error is the likely source, as a far larger clone sits one nucleotide away. Additional DNA sequences in this sample encode the identical CDR3. The chain links TRDV2 to TRDJ1; TRDD3 might be the D (6 bases). TCRdb carries no J gene annotation; the J gene was assigned here by matching the DNA with germline. This CDR3 has 19 residues. V gave up 1 base and J gave up 0 bases, with 23 bases separating them. Germline V gives CDR1 GEAIGNYY, CDR2 EKD. CDR3 sequence: CACDTVLGDSSRNTDKLIF. The CDR3 DNA sequence: TGTGCCTGTGACACTGTACTGGGAGACTCCTCCCGAAACACCGATAAACTCATCTTT.

About this clone itself: The protein in TCRdb stems from a much larger clone and differs at residue 6 from this DNA's translation, likely a read error; here the protein is translated from the DNA. The DNA for the CDR3 is TGTGCTCTTGGGGAACTCCTTCCTAACTGGGGGACCGATAAACTCATCTTT. Protein product: CALGELLPNWGTDKLIF. The gene calls are TRDV1 and TRDJ1; either TRDD2 or TRDD3 may supply D (8 bases each). The J gene was not available in TCRdb and was assigned here by matching the DNA to germline segments. Germline V gives CDR1 TSWWSYY, CDR2 QGS. This CDR3 contains 17 residues. The V gene lost 0 bases and the J gene lost 2 bases, with 16 bases spanning the gap.

This clone was picked up a small number of times. A far larger clone is one base from this, pointing to a likely read error. The chain has TRDV1 and TRDJ1; 8 nucleotides align to TRDD3. TCRdb is silent on the J gene; assignment here came from matching the DNA to germline. V shed 4 bases and J 0 bases; nucleotides not matched to a gene: 31. The CDR3 has 24 amino acids. Germline-derived CDR1 and CDR2 are TSWWSYY and QGS. CDR3 amino acids: CALGAHLRTSKLWGRGKYTDKLIF. CDR3 DNA: TGTGCTCTTGGGGCCCATCTCCGGACTTCGAAGCTCTGGGGGAGGGGGAAGTACACCGATAAACTCATCTTT.

Notes on this clone: This likely stems from a read error, as it lies one base from a far larger clone. Other DNA sequences in the sample encode the same CDR3. The J gene went uncalled, whereas the V gene is TRDV2; the table gives TRDD3 as D, unverified against the DNA. The CDR3 contains 17 residues. Looked up from germline, CDR1 is GEAIGNYY and CDR2 is EKD. The CDR3 is CACDTVPTGGYTDKLIF. In DNA, the CDR3 is TGTGCCTGTGACACCGTCCCTACTGGGGGATACACCGATAAGCTCATCTTT.